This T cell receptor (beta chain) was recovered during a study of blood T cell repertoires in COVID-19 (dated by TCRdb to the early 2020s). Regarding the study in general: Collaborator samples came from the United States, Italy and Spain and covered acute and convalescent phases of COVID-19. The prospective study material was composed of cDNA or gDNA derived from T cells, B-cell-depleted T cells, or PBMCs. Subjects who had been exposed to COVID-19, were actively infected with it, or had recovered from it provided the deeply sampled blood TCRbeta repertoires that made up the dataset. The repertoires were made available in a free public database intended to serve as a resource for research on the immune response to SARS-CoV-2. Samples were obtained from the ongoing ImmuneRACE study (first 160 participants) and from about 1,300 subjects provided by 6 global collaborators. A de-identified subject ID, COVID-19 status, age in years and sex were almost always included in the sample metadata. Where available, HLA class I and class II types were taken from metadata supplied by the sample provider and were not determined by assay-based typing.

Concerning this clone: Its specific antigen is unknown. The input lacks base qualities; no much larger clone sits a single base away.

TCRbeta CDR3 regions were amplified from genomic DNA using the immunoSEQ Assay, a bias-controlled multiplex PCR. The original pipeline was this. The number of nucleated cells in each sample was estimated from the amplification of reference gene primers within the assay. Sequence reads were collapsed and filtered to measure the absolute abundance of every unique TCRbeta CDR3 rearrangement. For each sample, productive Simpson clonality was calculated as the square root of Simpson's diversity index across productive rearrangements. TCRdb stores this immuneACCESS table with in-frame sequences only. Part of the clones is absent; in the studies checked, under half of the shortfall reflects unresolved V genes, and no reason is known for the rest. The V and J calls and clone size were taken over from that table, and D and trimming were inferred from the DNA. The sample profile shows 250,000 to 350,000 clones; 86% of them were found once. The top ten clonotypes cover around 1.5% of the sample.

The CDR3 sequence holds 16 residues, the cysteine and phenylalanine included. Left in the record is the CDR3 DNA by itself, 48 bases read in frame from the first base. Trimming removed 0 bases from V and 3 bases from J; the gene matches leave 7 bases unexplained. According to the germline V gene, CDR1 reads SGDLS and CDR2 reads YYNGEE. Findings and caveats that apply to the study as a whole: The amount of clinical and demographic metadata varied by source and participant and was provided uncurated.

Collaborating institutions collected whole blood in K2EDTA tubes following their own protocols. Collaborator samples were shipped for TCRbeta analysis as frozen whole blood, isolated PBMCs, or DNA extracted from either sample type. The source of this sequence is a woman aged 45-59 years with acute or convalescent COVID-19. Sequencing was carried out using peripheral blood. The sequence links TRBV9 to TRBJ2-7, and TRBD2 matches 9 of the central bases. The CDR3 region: CASSVGLASGVYEQYF. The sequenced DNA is TGTGCCAGCAGCGTAGGTTTGGCTAGCGGGGTCTACGAGCAGTACTTC.